This is a list of T cell receptor beta chains from one sample in a study of shared clonotypes between healthy human individuals. TCRdb's table, derived via immunoSEQ multiplex PCR, lists solely in-frame clones and lacks some. The data show over 700,000 clones, about two thirds seen once. The specimen sequenced was memory CD4+ T cells sorted from blood. The source of these receptors is a woman between 25 and 40 years old in good health. The CDR3 runs from the conserved cysteine through the conserved F or W. A D gene is named only where the DNA matches it firmly. Rows give clone size only sometimes, using once, few, many, or a class for an expanded clone.

d_call: .; j_call: TRBJ2-7; v_call: TRBV4-2; clone_size: .; cdr3_aa: CASSQTWSLGEQYF; cdr3_nt: TGTGCCAGCAGCCAGACTTGGAGTCTGGGCGAGCAGTACTTC
d_call: TRBD1; j_call: TRBJ2-5; v_call: TRBV11-2; clone_size: .; cdr3_aa: CASSLTRTGQETQYF; cdr3_nt: TGTGCCAGCAGCTTAACGAGGACAGGACAAGAGACCCAGTACTTC
d_call: TRBD2; j_call: TRBJ2-1; v_call: TRBV11-3; clone_size: .; cdr3_aa: CASSSGTSGNEQFF; cdr3_nt: TGTGCCAGCAGCTCGGGGACTAGCGGGAATGAGCAGTTCTTC
d_call: .; j_call: TRBJ2-5; v_call: TRBV19; clone_size: .; cdr3_aa: CASSFRARGETQYF; cdr3_nt: TGTGCCAGTTCATTCCGGGCCAGAGGAGAGACCCAGTACTTC
d_call: TRBD1; j_call: TRBJ2-2; v_call: TRBV7-6; clone_size: .; cdr3_aa: CASSQGAGTYTGELFF; cdr3_nt: TGTGCCAGTAGCCAGGGGGCCGGGACCTACACCGGGGAGCTGTTTTTT
d_call: TRBD2; j_call: TRBJ2-7; v_call: TRBV7-2; clone_size: .; cdr3_aa: CASSRQGLAAGYEQYF; cdr3_nt: TGTGCCAGCAGCCGCCAGGGACTAGCGGCAGGCTACGAGCAGTACTTC
d_call: TRBD1; j_call: TRBJ1-5; v_call: TRBV19; clone_size: .; cdr3_aa: CASTDRRSNQPQHF; cdr3_nt: TGTGCCAGCACGGACAGGAGGAGCAATCAGCCCCAGCATTTT
d_call: .; j_call: TRBJ2-3; v_call: TRBV29-1; clone_size: .; cdr3_aa: CSVTGTSTDTQYF; cdr3_nt: TGCAGCGTGACAGGGACTAGCACAGATACGCAGTATTTT
d_call: .; j_call: TRBJ1-2; v_call: TRBV6-1; clone_size: .; cdr3_aa: CASSESPQGPNYGYTF; cdr3_nt: TGTGCCAGCAGTGAATCGCCGCAAGGACCCAACTATGGCTACACCTTC
d_call: TRBD2; j_call: TRBJ2-1; v_call: TRBV7-2; clone_size: .; cdr3_aa: CASSLEAGGGYNEQFF; cdr3_nt: TGTGCCAGCAGCTTAGAAGCGGGAGGAGGTTACAATGAGCAGTTCTTC
d_call: TRBD2; j_call: TRBJ2-1; v_call: TRBV28; clone_size: .; cdr3_aa: CARKTSEYNEQFF; cdr3_nt: TGTGCCCGAAAGACTAGCGAATACAATGAGCAGTTCTTC
d_call: .; j_call: TRBJ1-1; v_call: TRBV5-5; clone_size: .; cdr3_aa: CASSLGVLNTEAFF; cdr3_nt: TGTGCCAGCAGCTTGGGAGTTTTGAACACTGAAGCTTTCTTT
d_call: .; j_call: TRBJ2-6; v_call: TRBV7-4; clone_size: few; cdr3_aa: CASSFSSGANVLTF; cdr3_nt: TGTGCCAGCAGCTTCTCTTCTGGGGCCAACGTCCTGACTTTC
d_call: .; j_call: TRBJ1-1; v_call: TRBV5-1; clone_size: .; cdr3_aa: CASSLGSGVETEAFF; cdr3_nt: TGCGCCAGCAGCTTGGGGTCTGGGGTGGAAACTGAAGCTTTCTTT
d_call: TRBD2; j_call: TRBJ2-7; v_call: TRBV5-1; clone_size: .; cdr3_aa: CASRSSGDSYEQYF; cdr3_nt: TGCGCCAGCCGCTCTAGCGGGGACTCCTACGAGCAGTACTTC